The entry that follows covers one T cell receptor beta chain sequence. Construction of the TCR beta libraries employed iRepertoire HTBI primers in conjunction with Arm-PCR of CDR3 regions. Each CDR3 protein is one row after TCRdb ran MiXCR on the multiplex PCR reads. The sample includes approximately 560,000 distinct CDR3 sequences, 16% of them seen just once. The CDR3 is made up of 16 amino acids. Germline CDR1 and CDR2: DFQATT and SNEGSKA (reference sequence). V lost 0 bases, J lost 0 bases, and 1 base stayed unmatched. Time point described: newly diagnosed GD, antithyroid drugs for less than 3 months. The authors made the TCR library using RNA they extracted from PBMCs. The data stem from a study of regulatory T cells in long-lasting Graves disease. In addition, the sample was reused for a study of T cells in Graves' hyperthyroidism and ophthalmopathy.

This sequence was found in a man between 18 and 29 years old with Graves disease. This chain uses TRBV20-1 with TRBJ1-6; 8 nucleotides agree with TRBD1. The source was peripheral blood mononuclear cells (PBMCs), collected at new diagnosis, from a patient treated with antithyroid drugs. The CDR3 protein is CSARDRGLSYNSPLHF. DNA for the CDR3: TGCAGTGCTAGAGACAGGGGGCTCTCCTATAATTCACCCCTCCACTTT.